The clone carrying this T cell receptor beta chain was counted a few times. Its antigen is as yet unknown. Per individual, the PBMC samples numbered at least one pre-ART and at least two post-ART. Survey-level immunoSEQ v3.0 assays were run. Sequencing aimed at roughly 40,000-50,000 T-cell genomes per sample. The method was immunoSEQ multiplex PCR; TCRdb's version includes in-frame clones alone and lacks a portion of them. The table has roughly 11,000 clones, 70% to 75% seen once. The data derive from a study of long-term antiretroviral therapy in people with HIV. Broader study findings: Repertoires looked antigen-experienced, with only a slight naive shift after ART. Despite increasing after ART, diversity remained lower than that of transplant donor controls.

The germline V gene encodes CDR1 SGHVS and CDR2 FQNEAQ. This CDR3 contains 15 residues. V shed 5 bases and J shed 3 bases, with 14 bases lying between them. The material sequenced was unsorted PBMCs, taken 3 to 3.2 years before starting antiretroviral therapy. The origin of this receptor is a man aged 40-49 years with HIV. This chain joins TRBV7-8 and TRBJ2-1; D gene ambiguous. CDR3 loop: CASSQNHKVYNEQFF. The DNA of the CDR3 is TGTGCCAGCAGCCAGAACCATAAAGTCTACAATGAGCAGTTCTTC. The entire variable domain, with the rest obtained from reference TRBV7-8 and TRBJ2-1, is as follows: GAGVSQSPRYKVAKRGQDVALRCDPISGHVSLFWYQQALGQGPEFLTYFQNEAQLDKSGLPSDRFFAERPEGSVSTLKIQRTQQEDSAVYLCASSQNHKVYNEQFFGPGTRLTVL.